A single sample is the source of the 26 T cell receptor beta chains below, sequenced in a study of PD-1 blockade in classical Hodgkin lymphoma. Autologous stem cell transplantation was followed by relapse in every patient, and brentuximab vedotin exposure varied. Sequenced by immunoSEQ multiplex PCR; TCRdb stores in-frame clones only, minus some. The sample consists of about 40,000 clones, over 80% of them appearing once. The sample here was peripheral blood mononuclear cells (PBMCs), taken at baseline. These receptors all stem from a human donor with classical Hodgkin lymphoma.

This clone was seen a single time. The chain is built from TRBV19 and TRBJ2-1; TRBD2 aligns across 12 bases. The CDR3 totals 17 residues. Per the germline V gene, CDR1 is LNHDA and CDR2 is SQIVND (reference sequence). With 3 bases clipped from V and 7 bases from J, the junction kept 10 bases outside the gene matches. The CDR3 DNA is TGTGCCAGTAGTATCCCCGTGACTAGCGGGAGAGTGAATGAGCAGTTCTTC. Encoded protein: CASSIPVTSGRVNEQFF. Based on the CDR3 plus reference TRBV19 and TRBJ2-1, the full variable domain is DGGITQSPKYLFRKEGQNVTLSCEQNLNHDAMYWYRQDPGQGLRLIYYSQIVNDFQKGDIAEGYSVSREKKESFPLTVTSAQKNPTAFYLCASSIPVTSGRVNEQFFGPGTRLTVL.

The gene calls are TRBV2 and TRBJ1-5, with 7 bases matching TRBD1. Germline CDR1 SNHLY, CDR2 FYNNEI. The CDR3 has 15 amino acids. V shed 4 bases, J shed 4 bases, and the junction held 7 bases outside the gene matches. CDR3 amino acids: CASSGDRVGNQPQHF. In DNA form, the CDR3 reads TGTGCCAGCAGTGGAGACAGGGTCGGGAATCAGCCCCAGCATTTT.

V and J are TRBV28 and TRBJ2-7, with TRBD2 matching 7 bases. This CDR3 has 15 residues. Germline V gene data show CDR1 as MDHEN and CDR2 as SYDVKM. J was trimmed by 4 bases and V by 5 bases; bases with no gene match: 11. The CDR3 is CASSLPSGERYEQYF. The CDR3 DNA is TGTGCCAGCAGTCTACCAAGCGGGGAAAGGTACGAGCAGTACTTC.

The rearrangement joins TRBV9 to TRBJ1-5, with 9 nucleotides matching TRBD1. V lost 4 bases, J lost 0 bases, and 5 bases stayed unmatched. This CDR3 contains 16 residues. From germline, CDR1 is SGDLS and CDR2 YYNGEE. CDR3: CASSPGTGYSNQPQHF. In DNA form, the CDR3 reads TGTGCCAGCAGCCCCGGGACAGGGTATAGCAATCAGCCCCAGCATTTT.

The chain uses TRBV15 and TRBJ2-3; no reliable D call. V shed 3 bases and J shed 0 bases, with 10 bases lying between them. This CDR3 spans 15 amino acids. Germline CDR1 and CDR2: LNHNV and YYDKDF (reference sequence). CDR3 nucleotides: TGTGCCACCAGCAGGGACCCGACTAGCACAGATACGCAGTATTTT. This encodes CATSRDPTSTDTQYF.

This clone was seen a single time. V usage is TRBV5-1 and J usage is TRBJ2-5, with a weak D call TRBD2 (6 bases). This CDR3 has 16 amino acids. Germline values: CDR1 SGHRS, CDR2 YFSETQ. The germline V and J ends were trimmed by 4 bases and 5 bases, with 21 bases remaining between them. The CDR3 reads CASSGGATKGGETQYF. The CDR3 DNA reads TGCGCCAGCAGCGGAGGGGCGACCAAAGGCGGGGAGACCCAGTACTTC.

The chain uses TRBV29-1 and TRBJ1-2; D gene uncertain. Germline V gene data show CDR1 as SQVTM and CDR2 as ANQGSEA. The CDR3 runs to 11 residues. The V end lost 4 bases, the J end lost 5 bases, and 8 bases lay between the germline ends. The CDR3 region has the DNA TGCAGCGTTGGGTCCGGTTATGGCTACACCTTC. This gives the protein CSVGSGYGYTF.

The chain links TRBV7-6 to TRBJ1-2; 7 bases line up with TRBD1. The V and J ends lost 5 bases and 2 bases, in that order; junction bases with no gene match: 8. Germline CDR1 reads SGHVS; CDR2 reads FNYEAQ. The CDR3 is 15 amino acids. The CDR3 loop is CASSPWTGPNYGYTF. CDR3 in DNA: TGTGCCAGCAGCCCTTGGACAGGCCCAAACTATGGCTACACCTTC.

The rearrangement joins TRBV5-1 to TRBJ2-4, with a possible D match to TRBD1 (5 bases). The germline gives CDR1 SGHRS, CDR2 YFSETQ. V dropped 0 bases and J dropped 8 bases, with 15 bases sitting between them. The CDR3 has 15 amino acids. This CDR3 reads CASSLETGPADIQYF. CDR3 DNA: TGCGCCAGCAGCTTGGAAACAGGCCCCGCGGACATTCAGTACTTC.

This chain joins TRBV6-5 and TRBJ2-7; the match to TRBD1 covers 8 bases. Per germline, CDR1 MNHEY and CDR2 SVGAGI. CDR3 length: 15 amino acids. Trimming took 2 bases from V and 4 from J; bases not matched to a gene: 7. The CDR3 region has the DNA TGTGCCAGCAGTTACGTCCACAGGGGGGTATACGAGCAGTACTTC. Translated, it gives CASSYVHRGVYEQYF.

The rearrangement links TRBV20-1 to TRBJ2-7, with unresolved D. The CDR3 covers 11 residues. V lost 0 bases and J lost 6, with 6 bases in between. Germline CDR1 is DFQATT and CDR2 is SNEGSKA (reference sequence). The CDR3 DNA sequence: TGCAGTGCTAGAGATTTTAGCGAGCAGTACTTC. Residues: CSARDFSEQYF.

This chain uses TRBV7-2 with TRBJ1-3; 7 nucleotides line up with TRBD1. Trimming at V came to 1 base and at J to 0 bases, leaving 6 bases not matched to a gene. There are 17 residues in the CDR3. Germline V gives CDR1 SGHTA, CDR2 FQGNSA. CDR3 sequence reads: CASSLVPGQLSGNTIYF. The DNA for the CDR3 is TGTGCCAGCAGCTTAGTACCGGGACAGCTCTCTGGAAACACCATATATTTT.

The chain employs TRBV20-1 and TRBJ2-1; TRBD2 matches 12 bases. Germline lookup yields CDR1 DFQATT and CDR2 SNEGSKA (reference sequence). Germline trimming cut 5 bases from V and 13 bases from J; bases unmatched to any gene: 3. This CDR3 has 11 amino acids. The DNA for the CDR3 is TGCAGTGCTGGACTAGCGGGAATACAGTTCTTC. Translating gives CSAGLAGIQFF.

This chain uses TRBV28 with TRBJ2-1; D remains unclear. The CDR3 contains 14 residues. From germline, CDR1 is MDHEN and CDR2 SYDVKM. The V end was cut by 3 bases, the J end by 4 bases, with 10 bases between. The CDR3 bases are TGTGCCAGCAGTTTCAGGCGGTTATACAATGAGCAGTTCTTC. It codes for CASSFRRLYNEQFF. Together with reference TRBV28 and TRBJ2-1, the CDR3 gives the full variable domain: DVKVTQSSRYLVKRTGEKVFLECVQDMDHENMFWYRQDPGLGLRLIYFSYDVKMKEKGDIPEGYSVSREKKERFSLILESASTNQTSMYLCASSFRRLYNEQFFGPGTRLTVL.

The chain carries TRBV9 and TRBJ1-3; no clear D gene. V was clipped by 4 bases and J by 4 bases, with 12 bases between them. CDR1 and CDR2 from the germline V gene are SGDLS and YYNGEE. The length of the CDR3 is 14 residues. CDR3 nucleotides: TGTGCCAGCAGCCCCGTCACGGCGGGAAACACCATATATTTT. This gives the protein CASSPVTAGNTIYF.

This clone came up a few times. The chain combines TRBV10-3 with TRBJ1-2; D is perhaps TRBD1 (5 bases). The CDR3 is 14 residues long. Looked up from germline, CDR1 is ENHRY and CDR2 is SYGVKD. The germline V and J ends were trimmed by 3 bases and 1 base, with 9 bases remaining between them. The DNA for the CDR3 is TGTGCCATCAGTGACAGGGAAATTAACTATGGCTACACCTTC. This translates into CAISDREINYGYTF.

This clone was detected a few times. The V call is TRBV4-3, the J call TRBJ2-1; perhaps D is TRBD1 or TRBD2 (5 bases each). V shed 0 bases and J shed 0 bases, with 12 bases lying between them. CDR1 is LGHNA, CDR2 YSLEER, per germline. The CDR3 spans 17 residues. The CDR3 is CASSQEPRGASYNEQFF. The CDR3 DNA is TGCGCCAGCAGCCAAGAACCTCGAGGGGCCTCCTACAATGAGCAGTTCTTC.

The V and J genes are TRBV5-5 and TRBJ2-3; possibly TRBD2 for D (6 bases). From germline, CDR1 is SGHKS and CDR2 YYEKEE (reference sequence). This CDR3 is built from 14 residues. V lost 3 bases to trimming and J lost 2 bases, with 10 bases between them. The CDR3 reads CASSWRGDTDTQYF. The CDR3 bases are TGTGCCAGCAGCTGGCGGGGAGACACAGATACGCAGTATTTT.

This chain uses TRBV4-1 with TRBJ1-2; D gene unclear. This CDR3 contains 13 residues. Germline CDR1 reads MGHRA; CDR2 reads YSYEKL. V gave up 1 base and J gave up 6 bases, with 9 bases separating them. Written as DNA, the CDR3 is TGCGCCAGCAGCCAAGCCTTTAGTCATGGCTACACCTTC. Translated, it gives CASSQAFSHGYTF.

This clone was seen once. The chain is built from TRBV11-2 and TRBJ2-1; TRBD2 aligns across 7 bases. V was pared by 4 bases and J by 12 bases, with 3 bases of the junction left unmatched. There are 11 residues in the CDR3. The germline V gene has CDR1 SGHAT and CDR2 FQNNGV. This CDR3 is CASSSSGVQFF. For the CDR3, the DNA is TGTGCCAGCAGCTCCAGCGGGGTGCAGTTCTTC.

The chain joins TRBV28 to TRBJ1-1, with 9 bases that match TRBD1. The CDR3 is made up of 15 amino acids. J lost 4 bases, V lost 7 bases, and 10 bases had no gene match. Looked up from germline, CDR1 is MDHEN and CDR2 is SYDVKM. This chain's CDR3 is CASKRLGTGSTEAFF. The CDR3 bases are TGTGCCAGCAAAAGATTGGGGACAGGGAGCACTGAAGCTTTCTTT.

The chain employs TRBV11-3 and TRBJ2-5, with D maybe TRBD2 (5 bases). Germline loops: CDR1 SGHNT, CDR2 YENEEA. CDR3 size: 12 residues. With 1 base removed from V and 9 bases from J, the gap between germline ends came to 9 bases. CDR3 sequence reads: CASSLVNGAQYF. The DNA for the CDR3 is TGTGCCAGCAGCTTAGTTAACGGGGCCCAGTACTTC.

The V call is TRBV5-8, the J call TRBJ1-3; no reliable D call. The V end lost 0 bases, the J end lost 1 base, and 8 bases lay between the germline ends. This CDR3 comprises 15 residues. Germline CDR1 SGHTS, CDR2 YDEGEE. CDR3: CASSLEGRSGNTIYF. The CDR3 nucleotides read TGTGCCAGCAGCTTGGAAGGACGGTCTGGAAACACCATATATTTT.

This clone was counted a single time. V usage is TRBV6-5 and J usage is TRBJ1-1; D unclear. This CDR3 has 12 amino acids. Trimming stripped 6 bases from V and 7 bases from J, with 12 bases between. Germline loops: CDR1 MNHEY, CDR2 SVGAGI. DNA for the CDR3: TGTGCCAGCAGCCGCGATCGTAGTGAAGCTTTCTTT. Its protein product is CASSRDRSEAFF.

This clone was observed a handful of times. The chain combines TRBV11-1 with TRBJ1-1; D possibly corresponds to TRBD1 (6 bases). Trimming removed 1 base at V and 4 bases at J, with 16 bases between. This CDR3 comprises 16 residues. CDR1 and CDR2 from the germline V gene are SGHAT and FQDESV (reference sequence). CDR3: CASSLEGWRGLTEAFF. The CDR3 DNA follows: TGTGCCAGCAGCTTAGAGGGATGGCGGGGGCTCACTGAAGCTTTCTTT.

About this clone itself: Other nucleotide sequences in the sample specify the same CDR3. This sequence joins TRBV6-5 and TRBJ2-1, with D uncertain. The CDR3 sequence is 15 residues long. Trimming shortened V by 0 bases and J by 3 bases, and 9 bases separated the two germline ends. Germline V gene sequence: CDR1 MNHEY, CDR2 SVGAGI. Written as DNA, the CDR3 is TGTGCCAGCAGTTACTCCGGTGTTGGCTACAATGAGCAGTTCTTC. It yields the protein CASSYSGVGYNEQFF.